This TCR beta chain was documented in a study of CXCR3-negative and CXCR3-positive naive CD8 T cells. With regard to this clonotype: Its target is unknown.

Carrying UMI labels, the TRB cDNA libraries were prepared through 5' RACE. TCRdb reprocessed the 5' RACE reads and keeps a single row for each CDR3 protein, giving no DNA. This sample's clone table lists tens of thousands of distinct CDR3 sequences. The authors gated naive CD8+ T cells as CD45RO-CCR7+CD27+CD95-. Whole-study results and caveats: When CXCR3-positive naive cells were set against CXCR3-negative naive cells, the former had more hydrophobic TRB CDR3s. Comparably high diversity marked both naive subsets, whereas memory CD8+ cells had much lower diversity.

The CDR3 length is 14 residues. The clonotype comes from a human donor in good health. Some clones in this sample may be carry-over from other donors' samples. V gene TRBV12-3 or TRBV12-4 combines with J gene TRBJ2-3. The sequenced sample was naive CXCR3+ CD8+ T cells from blood. As for subset: CD45RO-CCR7+CD27+CD95- naive CD8+ T cells expressing CXCR3 (TNR3+). CDR3 region: CASSLWGFADTQYF.